This TCR beta chain was found in a study of tumor-infiltrating lymphocytes in primary liver carcinoma. Across the study: Stage T1-T3 N0M0 tumors spanned roughly 4.2 to 10 cm. The yield of productive TCRbeta reads per sample was roughly 3.65 to 7.5 million and was similar across tissue types.

The CDR3 totals 18 residues. CDR1 is SGHVS and CDR2 is FQNEAQ in the germline V gene. V gave up 0 bases and J gave up 8 bases; unmatched junction bases: 14. Notes on the study in general: Researchers report that only about 7.5-25% of top clones turned up in all five tumor regions.

A note on this clonotype: The antigen remains unidentified.

Bulk tissue was left unsorted, and RNA and DNA were co-extracted from about 19-30 mg of it. Donors were untreated and chronically infected with HBV. TCR beta cDNA was made from 500 ng total RNA with a constant-region primer. Generation of the TCR beta libraries relied on three nested multiplex PCR rounds using slightly modified ARM-PCR. Two initial PCR rounds of around 9 cycles each paired TRBV1-TRBV30 forward primers with a C-beta reverse primer. From the multiplex PCR reads, TCRdb called clonotypes with MiXCR, one entry per CDR3 protein. This table holds 50,000 to 60,000 distinct CDR3 sequences, around 77% found once.

This sequence joins TRBV7-8 and TRBJ2-3; 10 bases line up with TRBD2. The specimen was liver tumor tissue from sampling region 5. Subset defined: tumor region T5, tumor centre. The receptor was derived from a man aged 35-49 years with primary liver carcinoma and hepatitis B virus infection. CDR3 loop: CASSLAQREGFPRGTQYF. CDR3 DNA: TGTGCCAGCAGCTTAGCCCAGCGGGAGGGATTTCCGAGAGGTACGCAGTATTTT.